The source of this T cell receptor (beta chain) is a study of vaccination effects on CD4 cells after COVID-19. As regards this clone: The antigen remains unidentified.

Germline CDR1 SGHDT, CDR2 YYEEEE. There are 13 residues in the CDR3. V dropped 4 bases and J dropped 0 bases, with 8 bases sitting between them. Expansion of antigen-specific CD4+ T cells with viral peptide pools was carried out by the ViraFEST assay before sequencing. Cultured cells yielded isolated CD4+ T cells after 10 to 11 days. Participants got two doses of BNT162b2 or mRNA-1273 vaccine. Cultures of about 2 million PBMC per well contained around 11 IU/ml IL-2 plus 10 ug/ml peptides. Assay: immunoSEQ multiplex PCR; the TCRdb copy retains only in-frame clones and omits some. The data hold 25,000 to 35,000 clones, with 74% observed a single time.

The sample in question was CD4+ T cells from PBMCs cultured with HCoV-229E spike peptides, obtained after COVID-19 vaccination. This sequence originates from a human donor who received a COVID-19 vaccine. The chain combines TRBV5-6 with TRBJ2-7, with D tentatively TRBD1 (5 bases). CDR3 bases: TGTGCCAGCAGCAAGGACACCTCCTACGAGCAGTACTTC. Protein product: CASSKDTSYEQYF.